The T cell receptor beta chain under discussion was sequenced for a study of T-cell memory formation after mild COVID-19. Germline-derived CDR1 and CDR2 are SGHRS and YFSETQ. Trimming pared 2 bases from V and 4 bases from J, leaving 13 bases between. This CDR3 spans 15 amino acids. This clonotype has at least ten counts. Its antigen is unidentified. Study-wide results and caveats: Cross-reactive memory appears to have joined, as suggested by some responding clones showing up in pre-infection memory. CM and EM subsets held most contracting CD4+ clones; EMRA held CD8+ ones. Clones contracting across day 15 to 85 had a balanced CD4/CD8 profile; later expanding clones leaned CD4+.

A single record per CDR3 protein comes from TCRdb applying MiXCR to the 5' RACE reads. The sample consists of 390,000 or so distinct CDR3 sequences, about 16% of them appearing once. The rearrangement uses TRBV5-1 and TRBJ2-1; maybe TRBD1 (5 bases). Sample: PBMCs or a T cell subset sorted from them (not recorded which). The sequence was collected from a man younger than 35 who had mild COVID-19 (a few samples of this study predate the infection). Cell type and time point are not known. The chain's CDR3 is CASSLLQGLYNEQFF. The CDR3, as DNA: TGCGCCAGCAGCTTATTGCAGGGCCTATACAATGAGCAGTTCTTC.